Listed here are 6 T cell receptor beta chains from one sample, sequenced in a study of T cells in localized non-small cell lung cancer. This table comes from immunoSEQ multiplex PCR, and its TCRdb copy is limited to in-frame clones, with some not included. This sample has 28,000 or so clones, with around 93% found just once. The sample in question was peripheral blood, obtained before any cancer treatment. The receptors here all came from a female donor over 55 with stage II squamous cell lung carcinoma.

This chain connects TRBV28 to TRBJ1-4, with D perhaps TRBD1 (5 bases). V was shortened by 3 bases and J by 5 bases, with 13 bases between the two germline ends. CDR1 is MDHEN, CDR2 SYDVKM, per germline. This CDR3 spans 15 amino acids. CDR3 region: CASSLGRAWNEKLFF. In DNA form, the CDR3 reads TGTGCCAGCAGTTTGGGCAGGGCATGGAATGAAAAACTGTTTTTT.

The chain is built from TRBV7-3 and TRBJ2-2; a possible D gene is TRBD2 (5 bases). The CDR3 loop spans 15 amino acids. Germline assignment: CDR1 SGHTA and CDR2 FQGTGA. Between the trimmed V and J ends, which lost 0 bases and 5 bases, there was a span of 10 bases. The DNA of the CDR3 is TGTGCCAGCAGCTTAACCGGTACGGGGACCGGGGAGCTGTTTTTT. This codes for CASSLTGTGTGELFF.

The V and J genes are TRBV10-2 and TRBJ2-1; D could derive from TRBD1 or TRBD2 (5 bases each). CDR1 and CDR2 from the germline V gene are WSHSY and SAAADI. The CDR3 runs to 16 residues. V dropped 1 base and J dropped 7 bases, with 17 bases sitting between them. This CDR3 is CASSEFSSKRQNEQFF. The CDR3 nucleotides read TGCGCCAGCAGTGAGTTCTCTAGCAAAAGACAGAATGAGCAGTTCTTC.

This chain uses TRBV2 with TRBJ2-3, with 9 bases that match TRBD2. Germline V gives CDR1 SNHLY, CDR2 FYNNEI. The CDR3 loop spans 15 amino acids. Losses at the gene ends were 6 bases for V and 4 bases for J; bases not matched to a gene: 8. The CDR3 here is CASSLRREGPDTQYF. In DNA, the CDR3 is TGTGCCAGCAGCCTGAGGCGGGAGGGCCCAGATACGCAGTATTTT.

This clone appeared a single time. This chain's CDR3 is CASSSGQPGNTIYF. The CDR3 nucleotides are TGTGCCAGCAGCTCAGGACAGCCAGGAAACACCATATATTTT. The V gene is TRBV7-3, the J gene TRBJ1-3, with D possibly being TRBD1 (6 bases). Trimming cost V 4 bases and J 4 bases, with 11 bases left between them. The CDR3 is 14 residues long. Germline CDR1 SGHTA, CDR2 FQGTGA.

The rearrangement joins TRBV5-6 to TRBJ2-1; tentative D call: TRBD2 (6 bases). V was cut by 1 base and J by 3 bases, with 11 bases left in between. The CDR3 contains 15 residues. Germline loops: CDR1 SGHDT, CDR2 YYEEEE. The CDR3, as DNA: TGTGCCAGCAGCTTGTTACTAGCCGGCTACAATGAGCAGTTCTTC. This codes for CASSLLLAGYNEQFF.